Listed below are T cell receptor beta chains from one sample, sequenced in a study of technical replicates of blood from a few donors. The protocol was immunoSEQ multiplex PCR, while the TCRdb copy is restricted to in-frame clones and leaves out a portion. The sample holds tens of thousands of clones; approximately 90% are singletons and the top ten take under 0.45%. Source material: T cells isolated from PBMCs. These TCRs come from a human donor in good health. Each CDR3 is given with its conserved first and last residue. A D gene is named only where the DNA matches it firmly. Size is omitted from some rows. Given values are once, few, many or a class for expanded clones.

NA	TRBV5-1	TRBJ2-7	NA	TGCGCCAGCAGCTTGGGGGGAGTCAACGAGCAGTACTTC	CASSLGGVNEQYF
NA	TRBV7-7	TRBJ1-2	NA	TGTGCTATCCTGGACAGCACTTATGGCTACACCTTC	CAILDSTYGYTF
NA	TRBV6-6	TRBJ2-1	TRBD2	TGTGCCAGCAGCACCAAAGGACTAGCGGGAGTTTATGAGCAGTTCTTC	CASSTKGLAGVYEQFF
NA	TRBV19	TRBJ1-3	TRBD1	TGTGCCAGTAGTATAATCCCCTTGGGACAGACACCCGGAAACACCATATATTTT	CASSIIPLGQTPGNTIYF
NA	TRBV5-4	TRBJ1-1	NA	TGTGCCAGCAGCCCGTTCCGTAGCGGCACTGAAGCTTTCTTT	CASSPFRSGTEAFF
once	TRBV7-2	TRBJ2-1	TRBD2	TGTGCCAGCAGCTATAGCGGTAGCGGGGTCTCCTACAATGAGCAGTTCTTC	CASSYSGSGVSYNEQFF
once	TRBV9	TRBJ2-2	NA	TGTGCCAGCAGCGTAGCACCGGACAGGAACACCGGGGAGCTGTTTTTT	CASSVAPDRNTGELFF
NA	TRBV2	TRBJ2-1	TRBD1	TGTGCCAGCAAGACCGGGACAGGGGGTAACAATGAGCAGTTCTTC	CASKTGTGGNNEQFF
once	TRBV14	TRBJ2-1	TRBD2	TGTGCCAGCAGCCACCTTACTAGCGGGAGGGTTGGGGGGCAGTTCTTC	CASSHLTSGRVGGQFF
NA	TRBV30	TRBJ1-2	NA	TGTGCCTGGAGTCAAGCTTATGGCTACACCTTC	CAWSQAYGYTF
NA	TRBV27	TRBJ1-2	NA	TGTGCCAGCAGTTTAGTCCAGGGGAATGGCTACACCTTC	CASSLVQGNGYTF
NA	TRBV20-1	TRBJ1-2	NA	TGCAGTGCCCCGGTTGGCTATGGCTACACCTTC	CSAPVGYGYTF
NA	TRBV5-1	TRBJ2-5	TRBD1	TGCGCCAGCAGCCGATCAGGGGGCCGGGAGACCCAGTACTTC	CASSRSGGRETQYF
once	TRBV29-1	TRBJ2-1	NA	TGCAGCGTTGGCTCGGTTTCCTACAATGAGCAGTTCTTC	CSVGSVSYNEQFF
NA	TRBV2	TRBJ1-3	NA	TGTGCCAGCAGAGAGGGTGTTTCGGGCGGAAACACCATATATTTT	CASREGVSGGNTIYF
NA	TRBV6-1	TRBJ2-5	TRBD2	TGTGCCAGCGAACTAGCGGCGGATCTCCAAGAGACCCAGTACTTC	CASELAADLQETQYF
NA	TRBV7-6	TRBJ2-1	NA	TGTGCCAGCAGCTCAAGGGGGACTAACTACAATGAGCAGTTCTTC	CASSSRGTNYNEQFF
NA	TRBV14	TRBJ2-7	TRBD2	TGTGCCAGCAGCCCCGGACTAGCGGGAGTTTACGAGCAGTACTTC	CASSPGLAGVYEQYF
NA	TRBV5-6	TRBJ2-3	NA	TGTGCCAGCAGCTTTTCAGGGTCCACAGATACGCAGTATTTT	CASSFSGSTDTQYF
NA	TRBV2	TRBJ2-7	TRBD2	TGTGCCAGCACGCGGGAGGCTGGGTACGAGCAGTACTTC	CASTREAGYEQYF
NA	TRBV4-1	TRBJ1-2	NA	TGCGCCAGCAGCCAGTTGTCCCTCTATGGCTACACCTTC	CASSQLSLYGYTF
few	TRBV5-1	TRBJ1-1	TRBD1	TGCGCCAGCAGGTACGGACAGGGGCACACTGAAGCTTTCTTT	CASRYGQGHTEAFF
NA	TRBV5-8	TRBJ1-4	TRBD1	TGTGCCAGCAGCTTGGGGTTGGGACAGACTAATGAAAAACTGTTTTTT	CASSLGLGQTNEKLFF
NA	TRBV4-1	TRBJ2-5	NA	TGCGCCAGCAGCCTGGCGGAGCCAGAGACCCAGTACTTC	CASSLAEPETQYF
NA	TRBV6-5	TRBJ2-3	NA	TGTGCCAGCACTTCTACGGGAGCGGATACGCAGTATTTT	CASTSTGADTQYF
NA	TRBV6-5	TRBJ1-1	NA	TGTGCCAGCAGTTACTCGACCGCAGGGGTTACTGAAGCTTTCTTT	CASSYSTAGVTEAFF
NA	TRBV9	TRBJ2-5	NA	TGTGCCAGCAGCGTAAGTGGAGGGACCCAGTACTTC	CASSVSGGTQYF
few	TRBV11-2	TRBJ2-7	TRBD2	TGTGCCAGCAGCATTCCGCTTGGGACTACCTACGAGCAGTACTTC	CASSIPLGTTYEQYF
NA	TRBV29-1	TRBJ1-4	TRBD1	TGCAGCGTTATAGCCGGGACAGGAAATGAAAAACTGTTTTTT	CSVIAGTGNEKLFF
NA	TRBV5-4	TRBJ2-5	TRBD1	TGTGCCAGCTGGCAGGGGGCGTTGCCCTCTCAACAAGAGACCCAGTACTTC	CASWQGALPSQQETQYF
NA	TRBV27	TRBJ2-7	NA	TGTGCCAGCAGTTTAACGGTTAGCTCCTACGAGCAGTACTTC	CASSLTVSSYEQYF
NA	TRBV11-2	TRBJ2-5	NA	TGTGCCAGCAGCTTGGATGTGAGGGAAGAGACCCAGTACTTC	CASSLDVREETQYF
NA	TRBV27	TRBJ1-5	NA	TGTGCCAGCAGTTTACTGGGCTTGGGTCAGCCCCAGCATTTT	CASSLLGLGQPQHF
NA	TRBV9	TRBJ2-1	NA	TGTGCCAGCAGCGTCGGTCAGGTCAGCTCCTACAATGAGCAGTTCTTC	CASSVGQVSSYNEQFF
NA	TRBV4-3	TRBJ2-7	TRBD2	TGCGCCAGCAGCCAAGCGGGGGGTTCCTACGAGCAGTACTTC	CASSQAGGSYEQYF
NA	TRBV6-5	TRBJ1-4	TRBD1	TGTGCCAGCAGTTACCAGACAGGGCTTAATGAAAAACTGTTTTTT	CASSYQTGLNEKLFF
NA	TRBV6-1	TRBJ1-2	TRBD1	TGTGCCACCCGGGACAGACGCTATGGCTACACCTTC	CATRDRRYGYTF
NA	TRBV6-1	TRBJ1-3	NA	TGTGCCAGCAGTGAAGGCATCTATTCTGGAAACACCATATATTTT	CASSEGIYSGNTIYF
NA	TRBV18	TRBJ1-5	NA	TGTGCCAGCTCACCACAACAGGGTACCGATCAGCCCCAGCATTTT	CASSPQQGTDQPQHF
NA	TRBV19	TRBJ2-2	NA	TGTGCCAGTAGTATCAGGGTTGAACAGTCCACCGGGGAGCTGTTTTTT	CASSIRVEQSTGELFF
NA	TRBV9	TRBJ2-3	TRBD1	TGTGCCAGCAGCGTCCGACAGGGGGCGCAGTATTTT	CASSVRQGAQYF
NA	TRBV7-3	TRBJ1-1	NA	TGTGCCAGCAGCTTACAGGGCCTGAACACTGAAGCTTTCTTT	CASSLQGLNTEAFF
NA	TRBV13	TRBJ2-7	NA	TGTGCCAGCAGCCCGCGGACTAACCCCCTCGAGCAGTACTTC	CASSPRTNPLEQYF
NA	TRBV6-1	TRBJ1-5	NA	TGTGCCAGCAGTCATAGTCCCAATCAGCCCCAGCATTTT	CASSHSPNQPQHF
NA	TRBV30	TRBJ1-1	NA	TGTGCCTGGAGTCGCAAGCTAGAAGCTTTCTTT	CAWSRKLEAFF
NA	TRBV30	TRBJ1-2	TRBD1	TGTGCCTGGAGTGGGGACAGGACTAACTATGGCTACACCTTC	CAWSGDRTNYGYTF
NA	TRBV11-3	TRBJ2-2	NA	TGTGCCAGCAGCTTAGCGCCTAGTTTAGGGGAGCTGTTTTTT	CASSLAPSLGELFF
NA	TRBV6-5	TRBJ1-1	NA	TGTGCCAGCAGTTACTCGAGAGGGGGCACTGAAGCTTTCTTT	CASSYSRGGTEAFF
once	TRBV28	TRBJ2-5	NA	TGTGCCAGCAGTTTCAAGGGGGACGGGCAAGAGACCCAGTACTTC	CASSFKGDGQETQYF
NA	TRBV4-2	TRBJ2-3	TRBD2	TGTGCCAGCAGCGCACGACTAGCGGAAACAGATACGCAGTATTTT	CASSARLAETDTQYF